A single sample gave rise to the 14 T cell receptor beta chains below, sequenced in a study of blood T cells in healthy people across ages. A second about 6 to 12 cycle PCR used barcoded and J-beta primers. TCRdb re-derived calls from the 5' RACE reads in MiXCR, one entry per CDR3 protein. The profile shows around 1,500,000 distinct CDR3 sequences, approximately 30% of them singletons. Material: blood. The receptors stem from a woman aged 25 to 45 in good health.

The chain joins TRBV30 to TRBJ1-1; 7 bases align to TRBD1. Germline V gives CDR1 GTSNPN, CDR2 SVGIG (reference sequence). The CDR3 totals 11 residues. The V segment lost 1 base and the J segment 7 bases; nucleotides outside the gene matches: 0. CDR3 sequence: CAWSGDSEAFF. The CDR3 nucleotides read TGTGCCTGGAGTGGGGACAGTGAAGCTTTCTTT.

This clonotype was seen more than once but under ten times. This chain joins TRBV6-6 and TRBJ2-7; 7 nucleotides line up with TRBD2. Germline V gene sequence: CDR1 MNHNY, CDR2 SVGAGI (reference sequence). This CDR3 comprises 16 residues. J gave up 2 bases and V 4 bases, and 11 bases lay outside the gene matches. The CDR3 region has the DNA TGTGCCAGCAGTTCGGGGGGAAGCGGCAATACCTACGAGCAGTACTTC. The encoded protein is CASSSGGSGNTYEQYF.

In its sample, this clonotype was seen many times. This sequence joins TRBV7-2 and TRBJ2-4, with 11 bases lining up with TRBD2. The junction had 9 bases not matched to a gene; V was cut back by 5 bases and J by 3 bases. Per germline, CDR1 SGHTA and CDR2 FQGNSA. There are 17 residues in the CDR3. In DNA form, the CDR3 reads TGTGCCAGCAGCGAAGACGGGACTAGCGGACTCAAAAACATTCAGTACTTC. Its translation: CASSEDGTSGLKNIQYF. The whole variable domain, filled in from reference TRBV7-2 and TRBJ2-4, reads GAGVSQSPSNKVTEKGKDVELRCDPISGHTALYWYRQSLGQGLEFLIYFQGNSAPDKSGLPSDRFSAERTGGSVSTLTIQRTQQEDSAVYLCASSEDGTSGLKNIQYFGAGTRLSVL.

As regards this clonotype: This could be a read error, since a much larger clone is one nucleotide away. The chain links TRBV4-2 to TRBJ2-4; D is unclear. The CDR3 is made up of 14 amino acids. Germline V gives CDR1 LGHNA, CDR2 YNFKEQ. The V and J ends lost 0 bases and 1 base respectively, with 4 bases between them. CDR3 region: CASSQDRAKNIQYF. The CDR3 region has the DNA TGTGCCAGCAGCCAAGACAGGGCCAAAAACATTCAGTACTTC.

The chain carries TRBV5-1 and TRBJ1-1; 11 positions match TRBD1. This CDR3 comprises 15 residues. Trimming took 4 bases from V and 6 from J; bases not matched to a gene: 8. Germline V lookup: CDR1 SGHRS, CDR2 YFSETQ. CDR3 nucleotide sequence: TGCGCCAGCAGCATCCCGGGACAGGGGGACGCTGAAGCTTTCTTT. Translating gives CASSIPGQGDAEAFF.

The V call is TRBV28, the J call TRBJ1-5, with D unresolved. Trimming took 8 bases from V and 3 from J, leaving 11 bases between them. Germline values: CDR1 MDHEN, CDR2 SYDVKM. The CDR3 has 13 amino acids. The CDR3 loop is CASRANLNQPQHF. CDR3 sequence (DNA): TGTGCCAGCCGGGCCAACCTCAATCAGCCCCAGCATTTT.

This clonotype showed up just a few times. This chain joins TRBV28 and TRBJ2-2, with D unresolved. This CDR3 comprises 15 residues. The V gene's germline CDR1 is MDHEN and CDR2 SYDVKM. The V end was cut by 10 bases, the J end by 3 bases, with 18 bases between. CDR3 coding DNA: TGTGCCACCTTGTGGCTGGGGTTAGACACCGGGGAGCTGTTTTTT. Translation: CATLWLGLDTGELFF.

The sample holds many counts of this clonotype. This sequence joins TRBV28 and TRBJ1-2; D remains unclear. CDR1 MDHEN and CDR2 SYDVKM come from the germline V gene. The CDR3 is 12 amino acids. Trimming left V 8 bases short and J 6 bases short, with 13 bases between. CDR3 coding DNA: TGTGCCAGCTGGGTAAGGGTCGATGGCTACACCTTC. This gives the protein CASWVRVDGYTF.

This sequence joins TRBV12-3 or TRBV12-4 and TRBJ2-5; 7 bases align to TRBD2. J gave up 5 bases and V 2 bases, and 11 bases lay outside the gene matches. The CDR3 runs 16 residues. The CDR3 reads CASSLRASGGGETQYF. The CDR3 region has the DNA TGTGCCAGCAGTTTAAGGGCTAGCGGTGGCGGGGAGACCCAGTACTTC.

This chain uses TRBV7-9 with TRBJ2-5; either TRBD1 or TRBD2 may fit D (5 bases each). The germline CDR1 and CDR2 sequences are SEHNR and FQNEAQ (reference sequence). The CDR3 sequence is 14 residues long. The germline V and J ends were trimmed by 6 bases and 5 bases, with 16 bases remaining between them. The CDR3 DNA follows: TGTGCCAGCAGAGGGACCAGGAGGATGGAGACCCAGTACTTC. As protein: CASRGTRRMETQYF. Looking up the rest from reference TRBV7-9 and TRBJ2-5 gives the full variable domain: DTGVSQNPRHKITKRGQNVTFRCDPISEHNRLYWYRQTLGQGPEFLTYFQNEAQLEKSRLLSDRFSAERPKGSFSTLEIQRTEQGDSAMYLCASRGTRRMETQYFGPGTRLLVL.

This clonotype was counted ten times or more. The rearrangement links TRBV5-1 to TRBJ2-7, with D possibly matching TRBD1 (7 bases). The CDR3 spans 14 residues. V shed 3 bases and J shed 7 bases, with 17 bases lying between them. Germline V lookup: CDR1 SGHRS, CDR2 YFSETQ. CDR3 sequence: CASSSLEGAREQYF. The CDR3 DNA reads as TGCGCCAGCAGCTCGTTGGAGGGGGCGCGAGAGCAGTACTTC.

V and J are TRBV3-1 and TRBJ2-2; 10 positions agree with TRBD1. CDR1 is LGHDT and CDR2 is YNNKEL in the germline V gene (reference sequence). This CDR3 comprises 15 residues. Trimming cost V 3 bases and J 7 bases; bases outside gene matches: 5. CDR3 amino acids: CASSHGDRGFGELFF. CDR3 sequence (DNA): TGTGCCAGCAGCCATGGGGACAGGGGTTTCGGGGAGCTGTTTTTT.

This sequence joins TRBV5-5 and TRBJ1-5, with D hard to call. Trimming removed 0 bases at V and 1 base at J, with 8 bases between. This CDR3 contains 15 residues. Germline lookup yields CDR1 SGHKS and CDR2 YYEKEE (reference sequence). The CDR3, as DNA: TGTGCCAGCAGCTTGGGCAGAATAAGCAATCAGCCCCAGCATTTT. Its protein is CASSLGRISNQPQHF.

The sample holds many counts of this clonotype. The chain is built from TRBV6-5 and TRBJ2-1; 12 bases are shared with TRBD1. Germline assignment: CDR1 MNHEY and CDR2 SVGAGI. With V trimmed by 2 bases and J by 8 bases, 4 bases remained unmatched. This CDR3 is 15 amino acids long. The CDR3 loop is CASSYGTGGLDEQFF. The CDR3 nucleotides read TGTGCCAGCAGTTACGGGACAGGGGGCTTGGATGAGCAGTTCTTC.